These T cell receptor beta chains were read from a single sample in a study of T-cell memory formation after mild COVID-19. TCRdb redid the calling of the 5' RACE reads with MiXCR, one entry per CDR3 protein. The table has about 410,000 distinct CDR3 sequences, 15% to 20% seen once; the top ten hold 20% to 25%. The sample was PBMCs or a T cell subset sorted from them (not recorded which). Every receptor here comes from a man between 18 and 29 years old who had mild COVID-19 (a few samples of this study predate the infection). Cell type and time point are not known. Each CDR3 is given with its conserved first and last residue. The D gene is left open where the match is weak. The size entry is marked missing in some rows and otherwise reads once, few, many or a size class.

CASNRVGTEETQYF	TGTGCCAGCAACCGCGTAGGGACCGAAGAGACCCAGTACTTC	TRBJ2-5	TRBV9	-	few	14
CASRRQGLNTEAFF	TGTGCCAGCAGGAGACAGGGCTTGAACACTGAAGCTTTCTTT	TRBJ1-1	TRBV6-4	TRBD1	-	14
CARITSGGGELFF	TGTGCCCGGATCACTAGCGGAGGCGGGGAGCTGTTTTTT	TRBJ2-2	TRBV27	TRBD2	-	13
CASSSGNIPSYEQYF	TGTGCCAGCTCATCGGGGAATATCCCCTCCTACGAGCAGTACTTC	TRBJ2-7	TRBV18	-	-	15
CASSLYPAYSNQPQHF	TGTGCCAGCAGCTTATACCCAGCCTATAGCAATCAGCCCCAGCATTTT	TRBJ1-5	TRBV7-3	-	-	16
CASTRGGWDYVNTGELFF	TGTGCCAGCACCCGAGGGGGTTGGGACTACGTAAACACCGGGGAGCTGTTTTTT	TRBJ2-2	TRBV3-1	-	-	18
CASSLAFQPGQPQHF	TGTGCCAGCAGCTTAGCTTTCCAGCCGGGTCAGCCCCAGCATTTT	TRBJ1-5	TRBV7-2	-	few	15
CASRDSQRVNYGYTF	TGTGCCAGCAGGGACTCCCAAAGGGTAAATTATGGCTACACCTTC	TRBJ1-2	TRBV28	-	-	15
CSGERGGEQYF	TGCAGCGGTGAGCGGGGGGGAGAGCAGTACTTC	TRBJ2-7	TRBV29-1	TRBD2	few	11
CSVEDPVAAGANVLTF	TGCAGCGTTGAAGATCCGGTCGCGGCTGGGGCCAACGTCCTGACTTTC	TRBJ2-6	TRBV29-1	-	many	16
CARSAERTGELFF	TGTGCCAGGAGTGCAGAACGAACCGGGGAGCTGTTTTTT	TRBJ2-2	TRBV10-3	-	-	13
CASSLSDQLSPEYF	TGTGCCAGCAGCTTATCGGACCAGTTATCACCCGAGTACTTC	TRBJ2-7	TRBV7-8	-	many	14
CALTWAAGNTIYF	TGTGCCTTGACATGGGCGGCTGGAAACACCATATATTTT	TRBJ1-3	TRBV30	-	-	13
CASTVRSYDYGYTF	TGTGCCAGCACCGTCAGGTCGTATGACTATGGCTACACCTTC	TRBJ1-2	TRBV5-5	-	few	14
CASSLQGARYTF	TGTGCCAGCAGCTTACAGGGGGCGCGCTACACCTTC	TRBJ1-2	TRBV11-3	TRBD1	-	12
CASIAGSSGEQFF	TGTGCCAGCATCGCAGGGAGTAGTGGTGAGCAGTTCTTC	TRBJ2-1	TRBV2	-	-	13
CSVEGRPSTGELFF	TGCAGCGTTGAAGGACGTCCATCGACCGGGGAGCTGTTTTTT	TRBJ2-2	TRBV29-1	-	many	14
CASSIVGDRTRF	TGTGCCAGCAGCATCGTAGGGGACAGGACCAGGTTC	TRBJ2-7	TRBV7-3	TRBD1	-	12
CASSQRGGYTEAFF	TGCGCCAGCAGCCAACGCGGGGGATACACTGAAGCTTTCTTT	TRBJ1-1	TRBV4-3	-	-	14
CASTPPGQVNYGYTF	TGTGCCAGCACCCCTCCGGGCCAGGTTAACTATGGCTACACCTTC	TRBJ1-2	TRBV7-2	-	-	15
CASSVGTGAYETQYF	TGTGCCAGCAGCGTCGGGACAGGGGCGTACGAGACCCAGTACTTC	TRBJ2-5	TRBV9	TRBD1	-	15
CASSLGGTANGYTF	TGTGCCAGCAGCTTAGGCGGGACCGCTAACGGCTACACCTTC	TRBJ1-2	TRBV7-9	-	few	14
CASSLGLLNTEAFF	TGCGCCAGCAGCTTGGGGCTATTGAACACTGAAGCTTTCTTT	TRBJ1-1	TRBV5-1	-	many	14
CASSPGTGWEQYF	TGTGCCAGCAGCCCGGGGACAGGGTGGGAGCAGTACTTC	TRBJ2-7	TRBV3-1	TRBD1	-	13
CASSFGLAGRDTQYF	TGTGCCAGCAGCTTCGGACTAGCTGGTAGGGATACGCAGTATTTT	TRBJ2-3	TRBV7-2	TRBD2	few	15
CASSVVTSGGVDTQYF	TGTGCCAGCAGCGTAGTAACTAGCGGGGGTGTAGATACGCAGTATTTT	TRBJ2-3	TRBV9	TRBD2	-	16
CASKSLQGETYNEQFF	TGTGCCAGTAAATCGCTGCAGGGGGAAACCTACAATGAGCAGTTCTTC	TRBJ2-1	TRBV28	TRBD1	-	16
CASGEQGASNEQFF	TGCGCCAGCGGGGAGCAGGGGGCATCCAATGAGCAGTTCTTC	TRBJ2-1	TRBV5-1	TRBD1	many	14
CATSDPRQPSEYF	TGTGCCACCAGTGACCCTCGACAGCCCTCGGAGTACTTC	TRBJ2-5	TRBV24-1	-	many	13
CASSYSIATGGVGYTF	TGTGCCAGCAGTTACTCGATAGCCACAGGGGGTGTTGGCTACACCTTC	TRBJ1-2	TRBV6-5	TRBD1	-	16
CASSLQESTGELFF	TGTGCCAGCAGCTTACAGGAATCCACCGGGGAGCTGTTTTTT	TRBJ2-2	TRBV5-6	-	-	14
CASSLHGGTNTGELFF	TGTGCCAGCAGCTTACACGGGGGAACGAACACCGGGGAGCTGTTTTTT	TRBJ2-2	TRBV7-3	-	few	16
CASSWDGQETQYF	TGTGCCAGCAGCTGGGACGGCCAAGAGACCCAGTACTTC	TRBJ2-5	TRBV12-3/TRBV12-4	-	many	13
CASSSTSGTNEKLFF	TGCGCCAGCAGCTCCACTAGCGGAACTAATGAAAAACTGTTTTTT	TRBJ1-4	TRBV5-1	-	many	15
CASSIPLVREAFF	TGTGCCAGTAGTATACCCCTCGTTAGGGAAGCTTTCTTT	TRBJ1-1	TRBV19	-	-	13